This entry lists 26 T cell receptor beta chains sequenced from one sample in a study of blood T cell repertoires in COVID-19. TCRdb's table, derived via immunoSEQ multiplex PCR, lists solely in-frame clones and lacks some. The sample lists about 41,000 clones, roughly 85% occurring once. Sample: peripheral blood. These receptors were obtained from a man in his sixties with acute or convalescent COVID-19.

The rearrangement links TRBV4-2 to TRBJ1-4, with TRBD1 matching over 11 bases. The V gene's germline CDR1 is LGHNA and CDR2 YNFKEQ. V gave up 0 bases and J gave up 8 bases; unmatched junction bases: 8. This CDR3 region has 17 residues. CDR3 region: CASSQDRPGQGDEKLFF. In DNA, the CDR3 is TGTGCCAGCAGCCAAGATAGACCGGGACAGGGGGACGAAAAACTGTTTTTT.

The J gene is TRBJ2-3, the V gene TRBV20-1; tentative D call: TRBD2 (5 bases). V lost 3 bases and J 2 bases, leaving 12 bases between the germline ends. The CDR3 covers 14 residues. Germline lookup yields CDR1 DFQATT and CDR2 SNEGSKA (reference sequence). The CDR3 coding sequence is TGCAGTGCTAGTGAGGGCTCTTCCACAGATACGCAGTATTTT. As protein: CSASEGSSTDTQYF.

This clone appeared a single time. J is TRBJ2-1 and V is TRBV4-1; the match to TRBD2 covers 11 bases. The ends lost 0 bases at V and 4 bases at J; junction bases unmatched: 17. CDR1 is MGHRA, CDR2 YSYEKL, per germline. CDR3 length equals 21 residues. As DNA, the CDR3 is TGCGCCAGCAGCCAAGATTTTACTGCCCGGGCTAGCGGGGGGTTTTACAATGAGCAGTTCTTC. This translates into CASSQDFTARASGGFYNEQFF.

The chain couples TRBV7-3 to TRBJ1-1; D is unclear. The CDR3 is 13 residues long. V lost 3 bases, J lost 1 base, and 6 bases lay in between. Germline lookup yields CDR1 SGHTA and CDR2 FQGTGA. Here the CDR3 DNA reads TGTGCCAGCAGCTTTGAGAGGAACACTGAAGCTTTCTTT. It translates to CASSFERNTEAFF.

The V and J genes are TRBV2 and TRBJ2-7; 8 bases agree with TRBD1. The CDR3 runs 15 residues. J was trimmed by 2 bases and V by 2 bases; bases with no gene match: 5. Germline V gene data show CDR1 as SNHLY and CDR2 as FYNNEI. The CDR3 DNA is TGTGCCAGCAGTGAAACACCGGGACAGGCCTACGAGCAGTACTTC. Its translation: CASSETPGQAYEQYF.

The V gene is TRBV10-2, the J gene TRBJ1-5; unclear D gene. The CDR3 has 13 amino acids. Germline V gene data show CDR1 as WSHSY and CDR2 as SAAADI. Trimming cost V 5 bases and J 9 bases, with 14 bases left between them. As DNA, the CDR3 is TGCGCCAGCAGTCCCGGGTCAACGGCGCCCCAGCATTTT. It is translated as CASSPGSTAPQHF.

V gene TRBV5-6 combines with J gene TRBJ1-2, with a tentative D call TRBD1 (5 bases). Trimming cost V 5 bases and J 7 bases, with 21 bases left between them. CDR3 size: 15 residues. CDR1 is SGHDT, CDR2 YYEEEE, per germline. CDR3 coding DNA: TGTGCCAGCAGGAAAGAGGTTTCAGGGCCCTTTGGCTACACCTTC. Translating gives CASRKEVSGPFGYTF. Full variable domain (missing parts from reference TRBV5-6 and TRBJ1-2): DAGVTQSPTHLIKTRGQQVTLRCSPKSGHDTVSWYQQALGQGPQFIFQYYEEEERQRGNFPDRFSGHQFPNYSSELNVNALLLGDSALYLCASRKEVSGPFGYTFGSGTRLTVV.

The V gene is TRBV18, the J gene TRBJ2-7, with TRBD1 matching over 8 bases. There are 14 residues in the CDR3. Trimming at V came to 3 bases and at J to 3 bases, leaving 4 bases not matched to a gene. Germline CDR1 KGHSH, CDR2 LQKENI. In DNA, the CDR3 is TGTGCCAGCTCACCCGGGACAGGTCGCTACGAGCAGTACTTC. This encodes CASSPGTGRYEQYF.

The rearrangement uses TRBV9 and TRBJ2-5, with 8 bases aligning to TRBD2. The CDR3 totals 15 residues. Losses at the gene ends were 2 bases for V and 1 base for J; bases not matched to a gene: 4. Germline assignment: CDR1 SGDLS and CDR2 YYNGEE. CDR3 in amino acids: CASSVGGVAQETQYF. The DNA of the CDR3 is TGTGCCAGCAGCGTCGGGGGGGTAGCCCAAGAGACCCAGTACTTC.

CDR3 loop: CASSLLAGGYNEQFF. In nucleotides, the CDR3 is TGTGCCAGCAGCTTGCTAGCGGGGGGGTACAATGAGCAGTTCTTC. The chain recombines TRBV7-2 with TRBJ2-1, with TRBD2 identical over 12 bases. CDR1 is SGHTA, CDR2 FQGNSA, per germline. Unmatched junction bases numbered 1, after V lost 3 bases and J lost 4 bases. The CDR3 is made up of 15 amino acids.

The chain combines TRBV19 with TRBJ1-5; 9 nucleotides agree with TRBD1. From germline, CDR1 is LNHDA and CDR2 SQIVND (reference sequence). Trimming took 7 bases from V and 0 from J; bases not matched to a gene: 10. The CDR3 is 17 amino acids. For the CDR3, the DNA is TGTGCCAGTATCGCGGGACAGGGTCCTTATAGCAATCAGCCCCAGCATTTT. This codes for CASIAGQGPYSNQPQHF.

This chain joins TRBV4-1 and TRBJ2-2, with D possibly matching TRBD1 (6 bases). V gave up 0 bases and J gave up 2 bases, with 10 bases separating them. This CDR3 is built from 16 residues. CDR1 is MGHRA and CDR2 is YSYEKL in the germline V gene. CDR3 nucleotides: TGCGCCAGCAGCCAAGAACAGGGCTTAAACACCGGGGAGCTGTTTTTT. Translating gives CASSQEQGLNTGELFF.

This chain's CDR3 is CATSDKRGLAGNNEQFF. The DNA for the CDR3 is TGTGCCACCAGTGATAAACGGGGACTAGCGGGAAACAATGAGCAGTTCTTC. This sequence joins TRBV24-1 and TRBJ2-1; 13 bases match TRBD2. The ends lost 3 bases at V and 5 bases at J; junction bases unmatched: 6. The germline CDR1 and CDR2 sequences are KGHDR and SFDVKD. This CDR3 is built from 17 residues.

The CDR3 nucleotides read TGTGCCAGTAGTATTGACAGGGTAGGAGAGACCCAGTACTTC. Translating it yields CASSIDRVGETQYF. The rearrangement joins TRBV19 to TRBJ2-5, with 7 positions matching TRBD1. Germline V gene sequence: CDR1 LNHDA, CDR2 SQIVND (reference sequence). The CDR3 covers 14 residues. V was clipped by 3 bases and J by 4 bases; unmatched bases: 5.

The chain recombines TRBV7-8 with TRBJ1-3; D uncertain. V gave up 2 bases and J gave up 2 bases, with 10 bases separating them. This CDR3 contains 15 residues. Germline V CDR1 and CDR2: SGHVS, FQNEAQ. DNA of the CDR3: TGTGCCAGCAGCTTAAGGGAGGGTGCTGGAAACACCATATATTTT. Its protein is CASSLREGAGNTIYF.

The chain links TRBV28 to TRBJ1-5; D unclear. CDR1 is MDHEN, CDR2 SYDVKM, per germline. The CDR3 runs 10 residues. V lost 3 bases to trimming and J lost 13 bases, with 7 bases between them. Here the CDR3 DNA reads TGTGCCAGCAGTTTGGACTCGCAGCATTTT. This encodes CASSLDSQHF.

V is TRBV6-5 and J is TRBJ1-5, with D maybe TRBD1 (6 bases). CDR1 MNHEY and CDR2 SVGAGI come from the germline V gene. This CDR3 is 13 amino acids long. V lost 6 bases, J lost 8 bases, and 14 bases lay in between. The CDR3 region has the DNA TGTGCCAGCAGGAAGAGGGGGAACGAGCCCCAGCATTTT. Protein sequence: CASRKRGNEPQHF.

This chain uses TRBV5-1 with TRBJ2-2; D possibly corresponds to TRBD2 (6 bases). The length of the CDR3 is 14 residues. V was clipped by 1 base and J by 7 bases, with 11 bases between them. The germline gives CDR1 SGHRS, CDR2 YFSETQ. The chain's CDR3 is CASSLRGYGGELFF. CDR3 in DNA: TGCGCCAGCAGCTTGCGGGGGTATGGCGGGGAGCTGTTTTTT.

The chain is built from TRBV7-4 and TRBJ1-2, with D possibly TRBD1 on 5 matching bases. CDR1 is SGHVT and CDR2 is SQSDAQ in the germline V gene. V was clipped by 1 base and J by 0 bases, with 12 bases between them. The CDR3 runs to 16 residues. CDR3 region: CASSLVTTAPNYGYTF. DNA of the CDR3: TGTGCCAGCAGCTTAGTTACGACAGCTCCTAACTATGGCTACACCTTC.

This clone was detected a few times. V is TRBV6-5 and J is TRBJ1-2, with D uncertain. Trimming removed 7 bases at V and 5 bases at J, with 14 bases between. The V gene's germline CDR1 is MNHEY and CDR2 SVGAGI. The CDR3 covers 13 residues. CDR3 loop: CASISYTVYGYTF. DNA for the CDR3: TGTGCCAGCATTTCCTATACCGTTTATGGCTACACCTTC.

The genes are TRBV6-2 or TRBV6-3 and TRBJ1-5, with D possibly being TRBD1 (5 bases). Germline loops: CDR1 MNHEY, CDR2 SVGEGT. V shed 2 bases and J shed 0 bases, with 17 bases lying between them. CDR3 length: 18 residues. For the CDR3, the DNA is TGTGCCAGCAGTTACCGGGCGGGGGGGATCGCTAGCAATCAGCCCCAGCATTTT. Its translation is CASSYRAGGIASNQPQHF.

The chain is built from TRBV30 and TRBJ2-4; 7 nucleotides align to TRBD2. J lost 0 bases, V lost 1 base, and 9 bases had no gene match. Germline V gene lookup returns CDR1 GTSNPN and CDR2 SVGIG (reference sequence). The CDR3 contains 17 residues. In DNA form, the CDR3 reads TGTGCCTGGAGTGGGGTGGCGGGGGACTCAGCCAAAAACATTCAGTACTTC. Its translation: CAWSGVAGDSAKNIQYF.

V gene TRBV7-6 combines with J gene TRBJ1-1; 7 nucleotides line up with TRBD1. The length of the CDR3 is 13 residues. Germline V gives CDR1 SGHVS, CDR2 FNYEAQ. J lost 6 bases, V lost 0 bases, and 1 base had no gene match. The DNA for the CDR3 is TGTGCCAGCAGCTTAGCGCAGGGGGCTGAAGCTTTCTTT. It yields the protein CASSLAQGAEAFF.

This sequence joins TRBV15 and TRBJ1-1; D perhaps matches TRBD1 (6 bases). CDR3 length: 12 residues. In germline, CDR1 is LNHNV, CDR2 YYDKDF (reference sequence). V dropped 2 bases and J dropped 7 bases, with 8 bases sitting between them. For the CDR3, the DNA is TGTGCCACCAGCAGACAGGGGAATGAAGCTTTCTTT. It codes for CATSRQGNEAFF.

The rearrangement joins TRBV7-2 to TRBJ2-1; TRBD2 matches at 16 bases. J gave up 7 bases and V 3 bases, and 12 bases lay outside the gene matches. Per germline, CDR1 SGHTA and CDR2 FQGNSA. This CDR3 spans 19 amino acids. The CDR3 DNA reads TGTGCCAGCAGCTTCCAAAGTGGGACTAGCGGGGGGGCGGAAAATGAGCAGTTCTTC. Protein product: CASSFQSGTSGGAENEQFF.

This chain uses TRBV5-1 with TRBJ2-3; D not resolved. The CDR3 is 16 residues long. CDR1 is SGHRS, CDR2 YFSETQ, per germline. Trimming took off 7 bases at V and 0 bases at J, with 18 bases between the two ends. The CDR3 DNA is TGCGCCAGCTCTTCTGGCGGAATGTCTAGCACAGATACGCAGTATTTT. Translating gives CASSSGGMSSTDTQYF.